This T cell receptor beta chain appears in the sequencing data of a study of post-analysis software for immune sequencing data. The CDR3 spans 14 residues. The V and J ends lost 4 bases and 9 bases, in that order; junction bases with no gene match: 13. Germline assignment: CDR1 DFQATT and CDR2 SNEGSKA (reference sequence). The TCR beta cDNA libraries contained unique molecular identifiers. The yield from about 1 to 10 million T cells was 500,000 or so cDNA molecules in total. Via MiXCR, TCRdb re-called the PCR reads, giving one row per CDR3 protein. The sample has around 440,000 distinct CDR3 sequences; over 35% are singletons. With regard to this clonotype: Its matching antigen is unknown.

Whole-study results and caveats: The five TRBV segments detected at higher frequency in patients than in controls included TRBV5-6, TRBV5-1 and TRBV20-1. Compared with controls, patients showed significantly lower normalized Chao1 diversity.

The sequence was collected from a girl aged 5-17 years with multiple sclerosis. Input material: blood. The rearrangement links TRBV20-1 to TRBJ2-7, with TRBD2 matching 9 bases. CDR3 nucleotides: TGCAGTGCTACCACTAGCGGGTCTTACGAGCGGCAGTACTTC. This translates into CSATTSGSYERQYF.